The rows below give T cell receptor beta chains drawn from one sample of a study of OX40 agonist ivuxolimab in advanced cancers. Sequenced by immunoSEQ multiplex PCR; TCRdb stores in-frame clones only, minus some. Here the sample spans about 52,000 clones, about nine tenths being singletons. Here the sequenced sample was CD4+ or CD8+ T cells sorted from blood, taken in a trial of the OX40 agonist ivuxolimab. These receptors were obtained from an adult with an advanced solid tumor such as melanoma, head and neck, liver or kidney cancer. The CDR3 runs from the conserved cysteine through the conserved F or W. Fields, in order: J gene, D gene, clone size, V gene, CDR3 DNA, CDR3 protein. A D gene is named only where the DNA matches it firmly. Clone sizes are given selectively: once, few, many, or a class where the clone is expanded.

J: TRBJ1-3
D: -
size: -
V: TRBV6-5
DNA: TGTGCCAGCAGTTACGGGAACTCTGGAAACACCATATATTTT
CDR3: CASSYGNSGNTIYF

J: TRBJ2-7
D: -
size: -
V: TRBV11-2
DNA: TGTGCCAGCAGCTTAGCGGGTAAGCAGGTATCGGACGAGCAGTACTTC
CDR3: CASSLAGKQVSDEQYF

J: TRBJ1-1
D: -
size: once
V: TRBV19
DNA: TGTGCCAGTAGTACTTTGGACAGTGCGGCCATGAACACTGAAGCTTTCTTT
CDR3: CASSTLDSAAMNTEAFF

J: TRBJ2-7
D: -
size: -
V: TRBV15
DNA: TGTGCCACCAGCACCTCCCGCGTCAGCTCCTACGAGCAGTACTTC
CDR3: CATSTSRVSSYEQYF

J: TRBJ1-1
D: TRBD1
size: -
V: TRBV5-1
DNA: TGCGCCAGCAGCTTTGAGACAGGGTCCACTGAAGCTTTCTTT
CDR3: CASSFETGSTEAFF

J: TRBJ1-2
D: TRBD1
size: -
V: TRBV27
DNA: TGTGCCAGCAGTTTAAGGACAGGGCGCTCCTATGGCTACACCTTC
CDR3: CASSLRTGRSYGYTF

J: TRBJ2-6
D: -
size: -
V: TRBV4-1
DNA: TGCGCCAGCAGCCATTGGTCTGGGGCCAACGTCCTGACTTTC
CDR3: CASSHWSGANVLTF

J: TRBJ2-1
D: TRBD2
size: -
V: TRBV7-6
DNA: TGTGCCAGCAGCTTAGAAGCGGGGGGAGGGAATGAGCAGTTCTTC
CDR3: CASSLEAGGGNEQFF

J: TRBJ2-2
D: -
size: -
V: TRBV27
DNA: TGTGCCAGCCTGTCTTTCTCCGGGGAGCTGTTTTTT
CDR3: CASLSFSGELFF

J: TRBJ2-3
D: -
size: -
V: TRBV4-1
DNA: TGCGCCAGCAGCCATTCCTGGGGAGCAGATACGCAGTATTTT
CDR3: CASSHSWGADTQYF

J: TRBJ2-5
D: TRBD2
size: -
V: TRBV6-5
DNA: TGTGCCAGCACCTCAAAACGTAGCGGGGTGGAGACCCAGTACTTC
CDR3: CASTSKRSGVETQYF

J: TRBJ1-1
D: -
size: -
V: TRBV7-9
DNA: TGTGCCAGCGGCCCCTGGGGACGCAACACTGAAGCTTTCTTT
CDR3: CASGPWGRNTEAFF

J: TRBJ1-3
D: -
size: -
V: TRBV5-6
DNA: TGTGCCAGCAGCCCCGGGGGGGGCCTAGGAAACACCATATATTTT
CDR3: CASSPGGGLGNTIYF

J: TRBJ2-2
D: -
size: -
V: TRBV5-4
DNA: TGTGCCAGCCCTGGAGGAGGCACCGGGGAGCTGTTTTTT
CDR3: CASPGGGTGELFF

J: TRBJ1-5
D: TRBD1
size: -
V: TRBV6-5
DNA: TGTGCCAGCAGAAAGACAGGGAGGAATCAGCCCCAGCATTTT
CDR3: CASRKTGRNQPQHF

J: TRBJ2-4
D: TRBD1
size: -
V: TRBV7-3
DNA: TGTGCCAGCAGCCTCGACCCCGGGACAGGAGGTCAAAACATTCAGTACTTC
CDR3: CASSLDPGTGGQNIQYF

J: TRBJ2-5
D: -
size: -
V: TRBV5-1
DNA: TGCGCCAGCAGCTTTGGAGAGGGGGAGATGTGGACCCAGTACTTC
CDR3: CASSFGEGEMWTQYF

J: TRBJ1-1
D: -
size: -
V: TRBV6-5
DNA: TGTGCCAGCGGACTAGGGCCTGACACTGAAGCTTTCTTT
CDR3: CASGLGPDTEAFF